This T cell receptor (beta chain) was observed in a study of beta chain features in type 1 diabetes. On the study more broadly: Examination covered some 99,000,000 sorted cells spanning all samples.

Study-wide results and limits: An over-representation of cells with high TCR expression could result from cDNA sequencing.

Stem cell-like memory, regulatory, central memory and naive CD4+ cells were sorted via CD45RO/CCR7/CD25/CD127/CD95/CD27. This clone was detected only a few times. What it recognizes is unknown. Other DNA sequences in the same sample also yield this CDR3. The whole isolated RNA underwent reverse transcription, so sequencing captured expressed TCRB transcripts. Clones were sequenced by immunoSEQ multiplex PCR, and TCRdb holds only the in-frame ones, with some missing. The repertoire holds 150,000 to 200,000 clones, with approximately 9% as singletons. The clonotype originates from a young woman in good health. What was sequenced was central memory CD4+ T cells from blood.

In nucleotides, the CDR3 is TGTGCCAGCTCACCAGGACAGGAGAACACCGGGGAGCTGTTTTTT. Translated: CASSPGQENTGELFF. The rearrangement links TRBV18 to TRBJ2-2; 7 bases match TRBD1. V lost 2 bases, J lost 1 base, and 1 base stayed unmatched. In germline, CDR1 is KGHSH, CDR2 LQKENI. CDR3 length: 15 amino acids.